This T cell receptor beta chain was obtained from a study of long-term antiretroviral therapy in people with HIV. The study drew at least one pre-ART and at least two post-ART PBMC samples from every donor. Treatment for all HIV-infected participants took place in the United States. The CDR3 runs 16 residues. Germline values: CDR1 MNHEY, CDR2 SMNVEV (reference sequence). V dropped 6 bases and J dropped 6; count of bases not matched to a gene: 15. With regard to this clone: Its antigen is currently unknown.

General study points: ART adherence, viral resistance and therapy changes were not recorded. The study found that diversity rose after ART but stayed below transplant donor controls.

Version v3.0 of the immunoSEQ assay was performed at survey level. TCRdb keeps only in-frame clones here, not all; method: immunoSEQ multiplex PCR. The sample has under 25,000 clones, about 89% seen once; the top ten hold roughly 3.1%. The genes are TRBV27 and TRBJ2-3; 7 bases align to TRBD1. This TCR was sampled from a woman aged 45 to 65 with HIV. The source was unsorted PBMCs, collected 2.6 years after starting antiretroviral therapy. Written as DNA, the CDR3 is TGTGCCAGCAGCACCCAGTGGGACAGCCTCGGGGATACGCAGTATTTT. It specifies CASSTQWDSLGDTQYF.